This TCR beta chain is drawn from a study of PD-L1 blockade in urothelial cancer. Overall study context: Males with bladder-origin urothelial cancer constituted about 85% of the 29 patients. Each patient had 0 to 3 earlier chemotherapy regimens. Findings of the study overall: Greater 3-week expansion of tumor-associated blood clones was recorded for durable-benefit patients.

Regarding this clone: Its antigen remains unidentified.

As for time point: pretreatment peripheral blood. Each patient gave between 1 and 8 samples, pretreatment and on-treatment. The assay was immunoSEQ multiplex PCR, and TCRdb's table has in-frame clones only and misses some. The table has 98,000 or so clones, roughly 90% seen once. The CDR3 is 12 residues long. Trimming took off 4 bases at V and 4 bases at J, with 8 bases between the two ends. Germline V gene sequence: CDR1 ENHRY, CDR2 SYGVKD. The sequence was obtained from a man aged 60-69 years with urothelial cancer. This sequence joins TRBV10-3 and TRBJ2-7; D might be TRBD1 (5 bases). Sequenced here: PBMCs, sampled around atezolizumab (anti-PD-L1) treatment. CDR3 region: CAISADNYEQYF. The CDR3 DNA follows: TGTGCCATCAGTGCGGACAATTACGAGCAGTACTTC.